This TCR beta chain was found in a study of blood T cell repertoires in COVID-19. Study at large: Specimens from acute and convalescent COVID-19 originated in the United States, Italy and Spain. PBMCs, B-cell-depleted T cells, or T cells provided the cDNA or gDNA that made up the material.

Authors' analysis steps: Counts of nucleated cells, estimated from reference gene primer amplification, were obtained. Profiling relied on immunoSEQ multiplex PCR, and the TCRdb table lists in-frame clones only, not all of them. The V and J calls and clone size were taken over from that table, and D and trimming were inferred from the DNA. The sample includes under 350,000 clones, roughly nine tenths of them seen just once. Germline loops: CDR1 SQVTM, CDR2 ANQGSEA. The germline V and J ends were trimmed by 4 bases and 0 bases, with 7 bases remaining between them. This CDR3 has 12 amino acids. This clonotype was sampled from a man over 45 with acute or convalescent COVID-19. Sequencing was done on a sample of peripheral blood. The chain combines TRBV29-1 with TRBJ2-7; the D gene is possibly TRBD2 (5 bases). The CDR3 here is CSVGGGSYEQYF. The CDR3 DNA reads as TGCAGCGTTGGCGGAGGCTCCTACGAGCAGTACTTC.